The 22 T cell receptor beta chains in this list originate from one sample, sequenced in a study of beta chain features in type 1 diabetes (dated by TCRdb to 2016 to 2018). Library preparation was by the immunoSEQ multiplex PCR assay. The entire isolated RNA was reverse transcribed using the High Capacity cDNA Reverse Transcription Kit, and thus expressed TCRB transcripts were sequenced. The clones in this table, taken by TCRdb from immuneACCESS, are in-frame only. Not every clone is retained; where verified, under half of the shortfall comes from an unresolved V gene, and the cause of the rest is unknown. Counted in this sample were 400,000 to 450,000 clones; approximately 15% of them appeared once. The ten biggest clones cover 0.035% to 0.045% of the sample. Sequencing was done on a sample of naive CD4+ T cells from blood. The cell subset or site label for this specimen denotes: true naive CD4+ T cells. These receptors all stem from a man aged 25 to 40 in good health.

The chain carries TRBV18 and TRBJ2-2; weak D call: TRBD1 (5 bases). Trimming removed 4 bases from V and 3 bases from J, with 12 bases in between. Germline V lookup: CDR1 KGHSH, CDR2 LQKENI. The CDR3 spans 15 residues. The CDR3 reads CASSLGQGDTGELFF. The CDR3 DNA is TGTGCCAGCTCACTAGGGCAGGGCGACACCGGGGAGCTGTTTTTT.

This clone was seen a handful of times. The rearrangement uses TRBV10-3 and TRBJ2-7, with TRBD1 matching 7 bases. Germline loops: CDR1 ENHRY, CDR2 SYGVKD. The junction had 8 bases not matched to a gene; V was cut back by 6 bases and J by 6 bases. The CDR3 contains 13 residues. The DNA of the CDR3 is TGTGCCATCAGCCCGACAGGGAATGGCGAGCAGTACGTC. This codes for CAISPTGNGEQYV.

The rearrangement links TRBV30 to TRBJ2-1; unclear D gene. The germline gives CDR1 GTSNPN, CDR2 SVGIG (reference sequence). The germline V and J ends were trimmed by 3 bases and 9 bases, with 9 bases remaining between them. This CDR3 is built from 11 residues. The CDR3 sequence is CAWSGAGEQFF. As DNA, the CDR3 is TGTGCCTGGAGCGGAGCTGGTGAGCAGTTCTTC.

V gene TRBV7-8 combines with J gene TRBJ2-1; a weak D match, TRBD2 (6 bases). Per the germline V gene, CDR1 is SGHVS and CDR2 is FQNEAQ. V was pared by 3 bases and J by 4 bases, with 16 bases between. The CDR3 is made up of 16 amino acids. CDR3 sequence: CASSFSSGLPYNEQFF. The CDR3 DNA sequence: TGTGCCAGCAGCTTTTCGAGCGGACTACCATACAATGAGCAGTTCTTC.

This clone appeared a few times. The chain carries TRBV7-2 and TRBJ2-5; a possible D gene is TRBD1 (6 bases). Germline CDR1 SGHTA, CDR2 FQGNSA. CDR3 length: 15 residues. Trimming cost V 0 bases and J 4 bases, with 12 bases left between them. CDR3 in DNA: TGTGCCAGCAGCTTAGCGCAAACAGGGCCAGAGACCCAGTACTTC. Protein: CASSLAQTGPETQYF. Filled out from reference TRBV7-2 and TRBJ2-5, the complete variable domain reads GAGVSQSPSNKVTEKGKDVELRCDPISGHTALYWYRQSLGQGLEFLIYFQGNSAPDKSGLPSDRFSAERTGGSVSTLTIQRTQQEDSAVYLCASSLAQTGPETQYFGPGTRLLVL.

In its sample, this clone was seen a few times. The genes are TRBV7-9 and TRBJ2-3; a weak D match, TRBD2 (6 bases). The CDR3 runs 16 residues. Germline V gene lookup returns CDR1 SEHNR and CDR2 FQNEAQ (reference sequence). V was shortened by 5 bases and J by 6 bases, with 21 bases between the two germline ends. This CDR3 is CASSEGRNLPQDTQYF. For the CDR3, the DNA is TGTGCCAGCAGCGAAGGGAGGAATCTTCCACAGGATACGCAGTATTTT.

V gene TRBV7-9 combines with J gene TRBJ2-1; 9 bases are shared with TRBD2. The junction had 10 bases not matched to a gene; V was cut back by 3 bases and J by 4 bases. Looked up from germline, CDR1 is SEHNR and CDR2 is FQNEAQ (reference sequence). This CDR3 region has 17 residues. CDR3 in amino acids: CASSLGALAGKYNEQFF. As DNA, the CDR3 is TGTGCCAGCAGCTTGGGTGCGCTAGCGGGGAAATACAATGAGCAGTTCTTC.

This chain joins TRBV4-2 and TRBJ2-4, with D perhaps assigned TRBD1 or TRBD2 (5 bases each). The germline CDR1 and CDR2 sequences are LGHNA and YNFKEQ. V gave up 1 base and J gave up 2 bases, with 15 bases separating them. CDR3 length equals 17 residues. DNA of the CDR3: TGTGCCAGCAGCCAAGTCGCGGGCCCAGGGTCCAAAAACATTCAGTACTTC. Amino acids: CASSQVAGPGSKNIQYF.

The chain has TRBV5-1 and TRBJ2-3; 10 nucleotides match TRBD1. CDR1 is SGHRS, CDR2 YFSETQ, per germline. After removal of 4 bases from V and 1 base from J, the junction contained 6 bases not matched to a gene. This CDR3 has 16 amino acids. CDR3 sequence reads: CASSPDRGQGTDTQYF. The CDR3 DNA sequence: TGCGCCAGCAGCCCCGACAGGGGGCAAGGCACAGATACGCAGTATTTT.

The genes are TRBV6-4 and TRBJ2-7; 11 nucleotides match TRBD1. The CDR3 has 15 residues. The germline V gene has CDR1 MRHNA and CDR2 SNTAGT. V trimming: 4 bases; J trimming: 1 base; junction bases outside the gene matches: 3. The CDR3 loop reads CASSAGQGGSYEQYF. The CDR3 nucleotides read TGTGCCAGCAGTGCGGGACAGGGGGGATCCTACGAGCAGTACTTC.

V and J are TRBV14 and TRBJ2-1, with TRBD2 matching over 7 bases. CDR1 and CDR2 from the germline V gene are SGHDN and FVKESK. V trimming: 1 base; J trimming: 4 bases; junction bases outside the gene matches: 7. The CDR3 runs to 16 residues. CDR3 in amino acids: CASSQGEGRTYNEQFF. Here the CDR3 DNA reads TGTGCCAGCAGCCAAGGGGAGGGCAGGACATACAATGAGCAGTTCTTC.

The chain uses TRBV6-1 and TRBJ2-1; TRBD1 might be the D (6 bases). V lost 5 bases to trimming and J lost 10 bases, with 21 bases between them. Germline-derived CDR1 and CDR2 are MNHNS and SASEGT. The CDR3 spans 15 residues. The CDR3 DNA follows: TGTGCCAGCAGTTTTAACCGGGACACTGTGTGGGAGCAGTTCTTC. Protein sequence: CASSFNRDTVWEQFF.

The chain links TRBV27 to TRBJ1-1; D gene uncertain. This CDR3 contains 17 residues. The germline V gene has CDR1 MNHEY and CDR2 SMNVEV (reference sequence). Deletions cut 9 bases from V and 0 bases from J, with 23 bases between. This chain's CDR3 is CASFPFRGKYMNTEAFF. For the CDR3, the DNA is TGTGCCAGTTTCCCCTTCCGAGGGAAATACATGAACACTGAAGCTTTCTTT.

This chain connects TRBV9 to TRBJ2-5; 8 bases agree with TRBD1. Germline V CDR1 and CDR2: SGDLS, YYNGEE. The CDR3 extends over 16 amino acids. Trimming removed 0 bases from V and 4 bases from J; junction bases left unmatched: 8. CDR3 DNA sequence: TGTGCCAGCAGCGTAGGGGACAGGTGGATTGCAGAGACCCAGTACTTC. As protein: CASSVGDRWIAETQYF. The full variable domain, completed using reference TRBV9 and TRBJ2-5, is DSGVTQTPKHLITATGQRVTLRCSPRSGDLSVYWYQQSLDQGLQFLIQYYNGEERAKGNILERFSAQQFPDLHSELNLSSLELGDSALYFCASSVGDRWIAETQYFGPGTRLLVL.

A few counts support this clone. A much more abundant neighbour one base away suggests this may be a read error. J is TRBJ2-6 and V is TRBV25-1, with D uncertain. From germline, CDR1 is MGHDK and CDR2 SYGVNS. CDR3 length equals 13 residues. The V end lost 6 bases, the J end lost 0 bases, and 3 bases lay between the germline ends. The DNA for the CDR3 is TGTGCCAGCAGCCACTCTGGGGCCAACGTCCTGACTTTC. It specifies CASSHSGANVLTF.

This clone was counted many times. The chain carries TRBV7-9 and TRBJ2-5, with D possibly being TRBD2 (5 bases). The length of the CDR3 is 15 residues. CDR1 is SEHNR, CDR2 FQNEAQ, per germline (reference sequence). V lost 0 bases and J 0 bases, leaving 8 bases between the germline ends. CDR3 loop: CASSLADWYQETQYF. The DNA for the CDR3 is TGTGCCAGCAGCTTAGCGGACTGGTACCAAGAGACCCAGTACTTC.

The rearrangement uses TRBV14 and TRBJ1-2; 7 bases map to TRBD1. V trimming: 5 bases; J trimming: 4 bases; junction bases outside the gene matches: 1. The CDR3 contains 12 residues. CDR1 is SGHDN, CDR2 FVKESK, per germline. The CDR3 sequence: CASSTGVYGYTF. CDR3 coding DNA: TGTGCCAGCAGCACAGGGGTCTATGGCTACACCTTC.

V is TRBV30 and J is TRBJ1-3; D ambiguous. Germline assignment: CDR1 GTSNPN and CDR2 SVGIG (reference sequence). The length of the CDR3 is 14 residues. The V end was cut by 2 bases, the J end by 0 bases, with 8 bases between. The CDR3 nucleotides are TGTGCCTGGAGTAATGAACTCTCTGGAAACACCATATATTTT. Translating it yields CAWSNELSGNTIYF.

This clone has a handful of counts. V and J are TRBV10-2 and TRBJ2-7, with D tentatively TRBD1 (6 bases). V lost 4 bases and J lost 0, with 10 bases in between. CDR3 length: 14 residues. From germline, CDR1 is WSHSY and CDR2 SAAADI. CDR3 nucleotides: TGCGCCAGCAGTGGCAGGGGTAGCTCCTACGAGCAGTACTTC. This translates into CASSGRGSSYEQYF.

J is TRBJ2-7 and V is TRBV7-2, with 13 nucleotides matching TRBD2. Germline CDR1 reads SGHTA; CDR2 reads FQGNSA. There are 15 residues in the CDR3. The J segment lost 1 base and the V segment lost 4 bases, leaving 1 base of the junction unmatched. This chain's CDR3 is CASSSGLAGSYEQYF. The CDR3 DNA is TGTGCCAGCAGCTCGGGACTAGCGGGGTCCTACGAGCAGTACTTC.

The CDR3 loop is CASSLGRQGNEQYV. The CDR3 coding sequence is TGTGCCAGCAGCTTAGGGCGCCAGGGGAACGAGCAGTACGTC. V and J are TRBV11-3 and TRBJ2-7; tentative D call: TRBD1 (6 bases). V was shortened by 1 base and J by 5 bases, with 12 bases between the two germline ends. There are 14 residues in the CDR3. Germline CDR1 SGHNT, CDR2 YENEEA.

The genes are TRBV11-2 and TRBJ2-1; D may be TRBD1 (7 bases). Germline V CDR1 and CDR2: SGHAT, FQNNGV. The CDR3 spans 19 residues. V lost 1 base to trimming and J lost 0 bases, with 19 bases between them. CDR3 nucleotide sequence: TGTGCCAGCAGCTTAGCCCCCAGGGGGGCGGTACGCTCCTACAATGAGCAGTTCTTC. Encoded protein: CASSLAPRGAVRSYNEQFF.